The sequence of this T cell receptor beta chain was determined in a study of PD-1 blockade in mismatch repair-deficient tumors. The protocol was immunoSEQ multiplex PCR, while the TCRdb copy is restricted to in-frame clones and leaves out a portion. The sample includes some 120,000 clones, about 80% of them seen just once. Germline V gene sequence: CDR1 PRHDT, CDR2 FYEKMQ (reference sequence). Trimming took 0 bases from V and 3 from J, leaving 17 bases between them. The CDR3 contains 17 residues. The TCR was taken from an adult with mismatch repair-deficient cancer. The V and J genes are TRBV13 and TRBJ2-5; TRBD2 might be the D (5 bases). This sample comprised peripheral blood, obtained 60 weeks after starting pembrolizumab. DNA of the CDR3: TGTGCCAGCAGCTTAGGCGGAGAGGGCGGGTTTAAAGAGACCCAGTACTTC. Its protein product is CASSLGGEGGFKETQYF.